This T cell receptor (beta chain) was obtained from a study of T cells after yellow fever vaccination. Study results and limitations: Researchers cautioned that FACS-sorted repertoires could harbor abundant clonotypes contaminating from the bulk population.

For TCR, cDNA came from 5'RACE template switching, which added a universal primer site and UMIs. TCRdb re-derived calls from the 5' RACE reads in MiXCR, one entry per CDR3 protein. Of 450,000 to 550,000 distinct CDR3 sequences in the sample, 20% to 25% were seen once. Regarding this clonotype: The antigen remains undetermined.

V dropped 5 bases and J dropped 6; count of bases not matched to a gene: 10. CDR1 and CDR2 from the germline V gene are MNHEY and SMNVEV (reference sequence). This CDR3 contains 14 residues. The sample consisted of PBMCs, taken around 3 weeks after the first yellow fever vaccination. The TCR was taken from a man younger than 35 who received the YFV17D yellow fever vaccine. This chain uses TRBV27 with TRBJ2-7, with 7 bases fitting TRBD1. The CDR3: CASSRDSPVAEQYF. In DNA form, the CDR3 reads TGTGCCAGCAGTCGGGACAGCCCCGTGGCCGAGCAGTACTTC.